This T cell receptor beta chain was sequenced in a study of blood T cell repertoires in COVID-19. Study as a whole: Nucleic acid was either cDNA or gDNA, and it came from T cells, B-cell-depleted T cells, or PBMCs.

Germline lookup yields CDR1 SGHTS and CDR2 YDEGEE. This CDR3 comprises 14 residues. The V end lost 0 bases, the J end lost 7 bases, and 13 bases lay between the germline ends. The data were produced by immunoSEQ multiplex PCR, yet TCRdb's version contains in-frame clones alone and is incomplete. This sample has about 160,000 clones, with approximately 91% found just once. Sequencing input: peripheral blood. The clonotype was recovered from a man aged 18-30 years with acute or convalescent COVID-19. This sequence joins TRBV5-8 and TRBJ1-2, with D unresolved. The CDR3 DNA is TGTGCCAGCAGCTTGGGGCGGGCCGCGGGTGGCTACACCTTC. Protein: CASSLGRAAGGYTF.